Listed here are 30 T cell receptor beta chains from one sample, sequenced in a study of metastatic and nonmetastatic thyroid tumors. With MiXCR, TCRdb reprocessed the PCR reads. There are approximately 3,000 clones in the sample; 35% occur only once, and over 12% lies in the top ten. Until they underwent thyroid surgery, no patient had received any treatment. Source material: adjacent normal tissue. Receptors were obtained from a male donor with papillary thyroid cancer or a benign thyroid nodule (not recorded which). Some clones in this sample may be carry-over from other donors' samples.

V and J are TRBV28 and TRBJ1-4; 7 bases align to TRBD1. CDR3 length: 15 amino acids. From germline, CDR1 is MDHEN and CDR2 SYDVKM. V dropped 3 bases and J dropped 3; count of bases not matched to a gene: 4. The DNA of the CDR3 is TGTGCCAGCAGTTTTGAACAGGGGTCTAATGAAAAACTGTTTTTT. Protein product: CASSFEQGSNEKLFF.

This clone was counted only a few times. This rearrangement joins TRBV6-1 to TRBJ2-2; D remains unclear. The germline V gene encodes CDR1 MNHNS and CDR2 SASEGT. V lost 7 bases to trimming and J lost 8 bases, with 17 bases between them. This CDR3 comprises 14 residues. The CDR3 DNA follows: TGTGCCAGCATGATGGCAGGCCGATCTGGGGAGCTGTTTTTT. Protein product: CASMMAGRSGELFF.

V is TRBV5-1 and J is TRBJ2-3; D is perhaps TRBD2 (6 bases). The CDR3 has 14 amino acids. Per the germline V gene, CDR1 is SGHRS and CDR2 is YFSETQ. Trimming left V 5 bases short and J 4 bases short, with 14 bases between. CDR3 in amino acids: CASSSGPASDTQYF. CDR3 in DNA: TGCGCCAGCAGTAGCGGACCGGCCTCAGATACGCAGTATTTT. Full variable domain (remainder filled in from reference TRBV5-1 and TRBJ2-3): KAGVTQTPRYLIKTRGQQVTLSCSPISGHRSVSWYQQTPGQGLQFLFEYFSETQRNKGNFPGRFSGRQFSNSRSEMNVSTLELGDSALYLCASSSGPASDTQYFGPGTRLTVL.

On this clone itself: The DNA is left out, because the CDR3 cannot be placed on it with certainty; the CDR3 is given as TCRdb lists it. This chain joins TRBV7-5 and TRBJ2-7; the table's D call, TRBD2, was not checked against the DNA. TRBV7-5 is annotated as a pseudogene. The CDR3 is made up of 19 amino acids, end residues included. This chain's CDR3 is CISVPAADFLALSSYEQYV.

This sequence joins TRBV6-5 and TRBJ2-5; 12 bases agree with TRBD2. V trimming: 1 base; J trimming: 5 bases; junction bases outside the gene matches: 14. The CDR3 length is 19 residues. CDR1 and CDR2 (germline): MNHEY, SVGAGI. CDR3 sequence: CASSYLGSLAGGPGETQYF. Written as DNA, the CDR3 is TGTGCCAGCAGTTACTTGGGGAGCCTAGCGGGAGGGCCGGGTGAGACCCAGTACTTC.

This sequence joins TRBV24-1 and TRBJ1-4; a weak D match, TRBD1 (5 bases). V shed 3 bases and J shed 5 bases, with 9 bases lying between them. The CDR3 is 14 residues long. Germline lookup yields CDR1 KGHDR and CDR2 SFDVKD. CDR3 DNA: TGTGCCACCAGTGATAACCAGGGAAATGAAAAACTGTTTTTT. It yields the protein CATSDNQGNEKLFF.

The chain couples TRBV24-1 to TRBJ2-7, with unresolved D. Between the trimmed V and J ends, which lost 4 bases and 0 bases, there was a span of 12 bases. The CDR3 runs to 15 residues. Germline CDR1 and CDR2: KGHDR and SFDVKD. CDR3 sequence reads: CATSESSRSSYEQYF. CDR3 DNA: TGTGCCACCAGTGAGAGCAGTCGGAGCTCCTACGAGCAGTACTTC.

This chain links TRBV5-6 with TRBJ2-7; D is perhaps TRBD1 (6 bases). Looked up from germline, CDR1 is SGHDT and CDR2 is YYEEEE. Trimming took 4 bases from V and 2 from J, leaving 13 bases between them. This CDR3 has 14 residues. DNA of the CDR3: TGTGCCAGCAGCGTGACAGGAATGCCCTACGAGCAGTACTTC. It is translated as CASSVTGMPYEQYF.

CDR3 loop: CASYPGHLGSPLHF. In DNA, the CDR3 is TGTGCCTCTTACCCCGGACATCTTGGATCACCCCTCCACTTT. V is TRBV28 and J is TRBJ1-6, with a possible D match to TRBD1 (5 bases). The germline gives CDR1 MDHEN, CDR2 SYDVKM. This CDR3 is built from 14 residues. V lost 11 bases and J 10 bases, leaving 21 bases between the germline ends.

The sample holds many counts of this clone. The chain uses TRBV28 and TRBJ1-5, with 7 bases identical to TRBD1. Germline trimming cut 7 bases from V and 6 bases from J; bases unmatched to any gene: 9. This CDR3 comprises 14 residues. Germline CDR1 is MDHEN and CDR2 is SYDVKM. The CDR3 sequence is CASTLARGPQPQHF. The CDR3 bases are TGTGCCAGCACCTTAGCGAGGGGGCCTCAGCCCCAGCATTTT. The whole variable domain, filled in from reference TRBV28 and TRBJ1-5, reads DVKVTQSSRYLVKRTGEKVFLECVQDMDHENMFWYRQDPGLGLRLIYFSYDVKMKEKGDIPEGYSVSREKKERFSLILESASTNQTSMYLCASTLARGPQPQHFGDGTRLSIL.

The chain uses TRBV5-1 and TRBJ2-1; 9 positions agree with TRBD1. Germline V lookup: CDR1 SGHRS, CDR2 YFSETQ. This CDR3 spans 13 amino acids. Unmatched junction bases numbered 5, after V lost 5 bases and J lost 8 bases. CDR3 DNA: TGCGCCAGCAGGACCGGACAGGGGCATGAGCAGTTCTTC. It translates to CASRTGQGHEQFF.

The V gene is TRBV24-1, the J gene TRBJ1-5, with D uncertain. Per the germline V gene, CDR1 is KGHDR and CDR2 is SFDVKD. This CDR3 has 12 residues. V lost 8 bases and J 6 bases, leaving 10 bases between the germline ends. The CDR3 DNA reads as TGTGCCACCAAGGCGGAGGGTCAGCCCCAGCATTTT. As protein: CATKAEGQPQHF.

The rearrangement joins TRBV3-1 to TRBJ2-7; D unclear. Germline assignment: CDR1 LGHDT and CDR2 YNNKEL (reference sequence). The V end was cut by 6 bases, the J end by 0 bases, with 12 bases between. The CDR3 sequence is 14 residues long. CDR3 amino acids: CASSPTVSSYEQYF. DNA of the CDR3: TGTGCCAGCAGTCCGACGGTTAGCTCCTACGAGCAGTACTTC.

This chain connects TRBV6-4 to TRBJ2-1; unclear D gene. This CDR3 spans 15 amino acids. V dropped 3 bases and J dropped 1 base, with 10 bases sitting between them. The germline V gene has CDR1 MRHNA and CDR2 SNTAGT. CDR3 in amino acids: CASSERPSSYNEQFF. DNA for the CDR3: TGTGCCAGCAGTGAACGGCCATCTTCCTACAATGAGCAGTTCTTC.

The chain employs TRBV11-2 and TRBJ2-3; 14 nucleotides line up with TRBD2. Losses at the gene ends were 5 bases for V and 6 bases for J; bases not matched to a gene: 10. This CDR3 has 17 amino acids. CDR1 and CDR2 (germline): SGHAT, FQNNGV. The CDR3 DNA is TGTGCCAGCAGCGTAACCGGGACTAGCGGGAGTTTGGATACGCAGTATTTT. The encoded protein is CASSVTGTSGSLDTQYF. The full variable domain, completed using reference TRBV11-2 and TRBJ2-3, is EAGVAQSPRYKIIEKRQSVAFWCNPISGHATLYWYQQILGQGPKLLIQFQNNGVVDDSQLPKDRFSAERLKGVDSTLKIQPAKLEDSAVYLCASSVTGTSGSLDTQYFGPGTRLTVL.

This sequence joins TRBV6-1 and TRBJ1-1; the match to TRBD1 covers 7 bases. V dropped 2 bases and J dropped 11; count of bases not matched to a gene: 2. CDR1 is MNHNS and CDR2 is SASEGT in the germline V gene. The CDR3 sequence is 11 residues long. CDR3 sequence (DNA): TGTGCCAGCAGTGAAAGGGGGCCGGCTTTCTTT. The encoded protein is CASSERGPAFF.

This sequence joins TRBV4-2 and TRBJ1-5, with 7 bases lining up with TRBD1. With 2 bases clipped from V and 4 bases from J, the junction kept 8 bases outside the gene matches. The CDR3 is made up of 16 amino acids. Germline loops: CDR1 LGHNA, CDR2 YNFKEQ. CDR3 in amino acids: CASSQLGDRRNQPQHF. The CDR3 DNA reads TGTGCCAGCAGCCAATTAGGGGACAGACGGAATCAGCCCCAGCATTTT.

This clone is medium-sized by share. The gene calls are TRBV4-3 and TRBJ2-7, with TRBD1 identical over 7 bases. The V gene's germline CDR1 is LGHNA and CDR2 YSLEER. The V segment lost 0 bases and the J segment 1 base; nucleotides outside the gene matches: 6. The CDR3 is 16 amino acids. The CDR3 sequence: CASSQDKGGFSYEQYF. CDR3 nucleotides: TGCGCCAGCAGCCAAGATAAAGGGGGCTTTTCCTACGAGCAGTACTTC.

A few counts support this clone. The chain joins TRBV6-1 to TRBJ1-2, with TRBD1 matching over 12 bases. Germline values: CDR1 MNHNS, CDR2 SASEGT. CDR3 length equals 15 residues. J lost 6 bases, V lost 6 bases, and 8 bases had no gene match. Here the CDR3 reads CASRVQGQGADGYTF. The CDR3 DNA is TGTGCCAGCAGGGTACAGGGACAGGGGGCAGATGGCTACACCTTC.

The chain recombines TRBV12-3 or TRBV12-4 with TRBJ2-5; unclear D gene. Trimming took 8 bases from V and 0 from J, leaving 4 bases between them. The CDR3 length is 11 residues. The CDR3 DNA is TGTGCCAGCTCCTACCAAGAGACCCAGTACTTC. It specifies CASSYQETQYF.

This chain connects TRBV5-1 to TRBJ1-2; 7 nucleotides line up with TRBD1. The germline V gene encodes CDR1 SGHRS and CDR2 YFSETQ. The length of the CDR3 is 15 residues. With V trimmed by 4 bases and J by 4 bases, 10 bases remained unmatched. CDR3: CASSRRQGGGYGYTF. Here the CDR3 DNA reads TGCGCCAGCAGCAGGAGACAGGGAGGGGGCTATGGCTACACCTTC.

The rearrangement joins TRBV20-1 to TRBJ2-7, with 7 bases fitting TRBD2. Germline-derived CDR1 and CDR2 are DFQATT and SNEGSKA (reference sequence). CDR3 length: 15 amino acids. V lost 0 bases, J lost 2 bases, and 7 bases stayed unmatched. CDR3 sequence (DNA): TGCAGTGCTAGAGATCCGTCGGGAGGCCCCTACGAGCAGTACTTC. It yields the protein CSARDPSGGPYEQYF.

The chain links TRBV2 to TRBJ1-5, with D possibly matching TRBD1 (6 bases). The CDR3 runs 15 residues. V was clipped by 6 bases and J by 0 bases, with 12 bases between them. CDR1 SNHLY and CDR2 FYNNEI come from the germline V gene. CDR3 loop: CASRSSGVSNQPQHF. The DNA for the CDR3 is TGTGCCAGCAGGAGCTCAGGGGTTAGCAATCAGCCCCAGCATTTT.

The CDR3 loop reads CASSLDHQGEQYV. The CDR3 DNA is TGTGCCAGCAGCTTAGATCATCAGGGGGAACAGTACGTC. This chain joins TRBV11-2 and TRBJ2-7, with 7 bases matching TRBD1. Germline lookup yields CDR1 SGHAT and CDR2 FQNNGV. J lost 10 bases, V lost 0 bases, and 6 bases had no gene match. The CDR3 covers 13 residues.

This clone came up a few times. A much larger clonotype is one base distant, so this may be a read error. Since no conserved phenylalanine or tryptophan closes the CDR3, a read error is the likely cause. This sequence joins TRBV6-1 and TRBJ1-2; D is uncertain. The length of the CDR3 is 15 residues. Trimming took 6 bases from V and 5 from J, leaving 19 bases between them. CDR1 and CDR2 (germline): MNHNS, SASEGT. The CDR3 spells CASRDHGQRGYGYTS. The CDR3 region has the DNA TGTGCCAGCAGAGACCATGGGCAACGCGGATATGGCTACACCTCC.

In this sample, this clone turned up a few times. The CDR3 DNA reads as TGTGCCAGCAGCGTACCACCCGATGAAGCTTTCTTT. Translation gives CASSVPPDEAFF. J is TRBJ1-1 and V is TRBV7-9; no clear D gene. The CDR3 extends over 12 amino acids. Deletions cut 5 bases from V and 7 bases from J, with 11 bases between. The germline V gene encodes CDR1 SEHNR and CDR2 FQNEAQ (reference sequence).

This clone is categorized as medium-sized. This chain connects TRBV24-1 to TRBJ2-3, with TRBD1 as a possible D gene (5 bases). CDR3 size: 17 residues. CDR1 KGHDR and CDR2 SFDVKD come from the germline V gene. Trimming took off 4 bases at V and 3 bases at J, with 19 bases between the two ends. In DNA, the CDR3 is TGTGCCACCAGTGACCCCCAGGGTACCCCGACAACAGATACGCAGTATTTT. It encodes CATSDPQGTPTTDTQYF.

The CDR3 protein is CARLFLRDYEQYF. CDR3 in DNA: TGTGCCCGCCTTTTTTTGCGGGACTACGAGCAGTACTTC. The chain is built from TRBV30 and TRBJ2-7; D is possibly TRBD2 (6 bases). Trimming took off 8 bases at V and 3 bases at J, with 17 bases between the two ends. CDR3 size: 13 residues. From germline, CDR1 is GTSNPN and CDR2 SVGIG (reference sequence). Combining the CDR3 with reference TRBV30 and TRBJ2-7 gives the whole variable domain SQTIHQWPATLVQPVGSPLSLECTVEGTSNPNLYWYRQAAGRGLQLLFYSVGIGQISSEVPQNLSASRPQDRQFILSSKKLLLSDSGFYLCARLFLRDYEQYFGPGTRLTVT.

The rearrangement joins TRBV5-1 to TRBJ2-6, with 9 nucleotides matching TRBD1. Germline V gene lookup returns CDR1 SGHRS and CDR2 YFSETQ. This CDR3 region has 17 residues. V lost 1 base and J lost 4; bases outside the gene matches: 6. CDR3 nucleotide sequence: TGCGCCAGCAGCTTGCCCCGGACAGGGGCCGGGGCCAACGTCCTGACTTTC. It codes for CASSLPRTGAGANVLTF. Complete variable domain (other parts from reference TRBV5-1 and TRBJ2-6): KAGVTQTPRYLIKTRGQQVTLSCSPISGHRSVSWYQQTPGQGLQFLFEYFSETQRNKGNFPGRFSGRQFSNSRSEMNVSTLELGDSALYLCASSLPRTGAGANVLTFGAGSRLTVL.

The V and J genes are TRBV11-1 and TRBJ2-6, with a tentative D call TRBD1 (5 bases). This CDR3 contains 17 residues. Germline CDR1 and CDR2: SGHAT and FQDESV (reference sequence). V was shortened by 5 bases and J by 0 bases, with 14 bases between the two germline ends. CDR3 amino acids: CASSGDRSGSGANVLTF. In DNA, the CDR3 is TGTGCCAGCAGCGGTGACAGAAGTGGCTCTGGGGCCAACGTCCTGACTTTC.